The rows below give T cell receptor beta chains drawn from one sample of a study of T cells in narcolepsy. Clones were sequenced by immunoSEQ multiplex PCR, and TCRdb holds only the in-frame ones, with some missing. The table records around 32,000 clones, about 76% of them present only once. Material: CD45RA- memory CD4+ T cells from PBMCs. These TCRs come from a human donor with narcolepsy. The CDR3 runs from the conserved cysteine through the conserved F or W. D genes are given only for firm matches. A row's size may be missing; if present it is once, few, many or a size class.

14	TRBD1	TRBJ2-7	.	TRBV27	CASSPLGGAYEQYF	TGTGCCAGCAGTCCACTAGGGGGCGCCTACGAGCAGTACTTC
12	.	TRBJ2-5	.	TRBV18	CASSPRQETQYF	TGTGCCAGCTCACCTCGCCAAGAGACCCAGTACTTC
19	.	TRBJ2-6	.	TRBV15	CATSRAGRGLGSGANVLTF	TGTGCCACCAGCAGAGCGGGGCGGGGACTCGGTTCTGGGGCCAACGTCCTGACTTTC
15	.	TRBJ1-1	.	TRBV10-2	CASISPGTPNTEAFF	TGCGCCAGCATTAGTCCCGGGACACCAAACACTGAAGCTTTCTTT
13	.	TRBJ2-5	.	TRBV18	CASSQTGTKTQYF	TGTGCCAGCTCACAAACCGGGACAAAGACCCAGTACTTC
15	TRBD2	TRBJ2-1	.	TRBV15	CATSSRSGSYNEQFF	TGTGCCACCAGCAGTAGGAGCGGGAGTTACAATGAGCAGTTCTTC
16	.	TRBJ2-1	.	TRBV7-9	CASSLRSRLTNNEQFF	TGTGCCAGCAGCTTAAGGTCCCGACTCACCAACAATGAGCAGTTCTTC
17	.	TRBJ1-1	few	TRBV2	CASSEFRVGVQNTEAFF	TGTGCCAGCAGTGAATTTCGGGTGGGGGTTCAGAACACTGAAGCTTTCTTT
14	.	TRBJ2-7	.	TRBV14	CASSLSSVAYEQYF	TGTGCCAGCAGCCTATCTAGCGTGGCCTACGAGCAGTACTTC
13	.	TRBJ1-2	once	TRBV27	CASRRGGEGGYTF	TGTGCCAGCCGCCGTGGGGGGGAGGGTGGCTACACCTTC
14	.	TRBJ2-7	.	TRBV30	CAWRSLGGAQEQYF	TGTGCCTGGAGATCCCTAGGGGGGGCACAAGAGCAGTACTTC
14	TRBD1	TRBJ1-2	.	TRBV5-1	CASSLGTGGYGYTF	TGCGCCAGCAGCTTGGGGACAGGGGGCTATGGCTACACCTTC
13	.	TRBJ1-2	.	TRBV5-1	CASSLLRDDGYTF	TGCGCCAGCAGCTTGCTAAGAGATGATGGCTACACCTTC
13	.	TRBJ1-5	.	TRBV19	CASTKGGEQPQHF	TGTGCCTCAACTAAGGGGGGCGAACAGCCCCAGCATTTT
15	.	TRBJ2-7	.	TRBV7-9	CASSFYGSNSYEQYF	TGTGCCAGCAGCTTTTATGGGTCAAACTCCTACGAGCAGTACTTC
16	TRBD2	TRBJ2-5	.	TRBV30	CAWGQGLAGGQETQYF	TGTGCCTGGGGGCAAGGACTAGCGGGGGGCCAAGAGACCCAGTACTTC
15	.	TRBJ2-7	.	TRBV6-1	CASSELVGFTYEQYF	TGTGCCAGCAGTGAATTGGTGGGTTTCACCTACGAGCAGTACTTC
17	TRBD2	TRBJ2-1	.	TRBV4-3	CASSQGLTSGGGNEQFF	TGCGCCAGCAGCCAGGGCCTCACTAGCGGGGGGGGCAATGAGCAGTTCTTC
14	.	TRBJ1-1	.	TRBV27	CASSFDSWNTEAFF	TGTGCCAGCAGTTTCGACAGCTGGAACACTGAAGCTTTCTTT
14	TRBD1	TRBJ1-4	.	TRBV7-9	CASSRDRVNEKLFF	TGTGCCAGCAGCCGGGACAGGGTGAATGAAAAACTGTTTTTT
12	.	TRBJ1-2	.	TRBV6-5	CASSYSGGGYTF	TGTGCCAGCAGTTACTCAGGGGGGGGCTACACCTTC
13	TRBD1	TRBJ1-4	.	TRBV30	CALVGQPNEKLFF	TGTGCCTTGGTGGGACAGCCTAATGAAAAACTGTTTTTT
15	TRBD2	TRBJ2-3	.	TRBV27	CASRPGLAVRDTQYF	TGTGCCAGCAGGCCGGGACTAGCGGTCCGGGATACGCAGTATTTT
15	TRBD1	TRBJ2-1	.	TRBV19	CASSHGQGVYNEQFF	TGTGCCAGTAGTCATGGACAGGGAGTATACAATGAGCAGTTCTTC
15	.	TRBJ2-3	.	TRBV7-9	CASSLVSQAADTQYF	TGTGCCAGCAGCTTAGTTTCGCAGGCTGCAGATACGCAGTATTTT
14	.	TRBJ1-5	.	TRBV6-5	CASSWSRDTQPQHF	TGTGCCAGCAGTTGGAGCCGGGACACGCAGCCCCAGCATTTT
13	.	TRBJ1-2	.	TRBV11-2	CASSLLRTDPHTF	TGTGCCAGCAGCCTCCTCCGGACAGATCCCCACACCTTC
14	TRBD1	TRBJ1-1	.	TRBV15	CATSRDQDRGRAFF	TGTGCCACCAGCAGAGACCAAGACAGGGGCAGAGCTTTCTTT
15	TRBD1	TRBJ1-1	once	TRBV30	CAWSVGGQLNTEAFF	TGTGCCTGGAGTGTAGGGGGACAGTTGAACACTGAAGCTTTCTTT
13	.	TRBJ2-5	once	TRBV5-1	CASSPHYGETQYF	TGCGCCAGCAGCCCCCACTACGGCGAGACCCAGTACTTC
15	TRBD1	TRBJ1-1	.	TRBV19	CASSVIDRDGAEAFF	TGTGCCAGTAGTGTCATTGACAGGGATGGAGCTGAAGCTTTCTTT
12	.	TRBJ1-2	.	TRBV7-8	CASSLEVGLYTF	TGTGCCAGCAGCTTAGAAGTCGGCCTCTACACCTTC
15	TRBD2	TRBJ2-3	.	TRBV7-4	CASTVTSGYTDTQYF	TGTGCCAGCACCGTGACTAGCGGGTACACAGATACGCAGTATTTT
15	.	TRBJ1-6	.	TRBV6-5	CASRPTTGYNSPLHF	TGTGCCAGCAGGCCCACGACAGGCTATAATTCACCCCTCCACTTT